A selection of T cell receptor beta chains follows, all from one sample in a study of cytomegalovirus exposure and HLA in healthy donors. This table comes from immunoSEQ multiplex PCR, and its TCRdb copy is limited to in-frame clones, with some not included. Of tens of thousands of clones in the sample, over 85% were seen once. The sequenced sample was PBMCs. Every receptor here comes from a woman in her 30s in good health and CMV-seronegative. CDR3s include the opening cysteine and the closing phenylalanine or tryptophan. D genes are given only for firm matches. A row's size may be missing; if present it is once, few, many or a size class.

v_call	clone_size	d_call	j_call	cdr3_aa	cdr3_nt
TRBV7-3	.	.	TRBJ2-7	CASSLIHVLPLYEQYF	TGTGCCAGCAGCTTGATTCACGTACTACCCCTCTACGAGCAGTACTTC
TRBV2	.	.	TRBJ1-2	CASSEGETEGYTF	TGTGCCAGCAGCGAAGGGGAGACCGAAGGCTACACCTTC
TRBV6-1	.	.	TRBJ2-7	CASSEQVTYEQYF	TGTGCCAGCAGTGAGCAGGTAACCTACGAGCAGTACTTC
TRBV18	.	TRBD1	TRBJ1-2	CASSPDRGPYGYTF	TGTGCCAGCTCACCCGACAGGGGGCCCTATGGCTACACCTTC
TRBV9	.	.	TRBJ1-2	CASTVGGLGYGYTF	TGTGCCAGCACCGTTGGGGGGTTGGGCTATGGCTACACCTTC
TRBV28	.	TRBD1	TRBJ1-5	CASSGGTANQPQHF	TGTGCCAGCAGTGGGGGGACAGCTAATCAGCCCCAGCATTTT
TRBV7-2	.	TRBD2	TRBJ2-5	CASSFSGRGETQYF	TGTGCCAGCAGCTTCTCTGGGCGGGGGGAGACCCAGTACTTC
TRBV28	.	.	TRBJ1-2	CASSYLTDHNYGYTF	TGTGCCAGCAGTTATCTCACAGATCATAACTATGGCTACACCTTC
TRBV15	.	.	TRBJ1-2	CATSRDHYGYTF	TGTGCCACCAGCAGAGACCATTATGGCTACACCTTC
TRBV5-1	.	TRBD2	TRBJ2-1	CASSPVGLAGLWQFF	TGCGCCAGCAGCCCAGTGGGACTAGCGGGATTGTGGCAGTTCTTC
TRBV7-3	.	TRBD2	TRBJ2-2	CASSSGLAEAGELFF	TGTGCCAGCAGCTCCGGACTAGCGGAGGCCGGGGAGCTGTTTTTT
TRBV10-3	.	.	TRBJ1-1	CATAAQGMNTEAFF	TGTGCCACGGCGGCCCAGGGAATGAACACTGAAGCTTTCTTT
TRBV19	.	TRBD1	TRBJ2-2	CASTDWDRGNTGELFF	TGTGCCAGTACCGACTGGGACAGGGGAAACACCGGGGAGCTGTTTTTT
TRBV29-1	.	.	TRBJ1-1	CSVVGGAGWNTEAFF	TGCAGCGTTGTGGGGGGGGCGGGCTGGAACACTGAAGCTTTCTTT
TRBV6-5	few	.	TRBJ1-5	CASSSRGGQPQHF	TGTGCCAGCAGTTCCAGGGGCGGTCAGCCCCAGCATTTT
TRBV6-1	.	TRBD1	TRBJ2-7	CASNRDRAYEQYF	TGTGCCAGCAATCGGGACAGGGCCTACGAGCAGTACTTC
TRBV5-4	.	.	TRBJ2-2	CASSSFAGELFF	TGTGCCAGCAGCTCTTTTGCCGGGGAGCTGTTTTTT
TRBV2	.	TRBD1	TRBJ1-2	CAGSGQGARYGYTF	TGTGCCGGTTCAGGACAGGGGGCCAGATATGGCTACACCTTC
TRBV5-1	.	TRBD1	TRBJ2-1	CASSLGLVRGPYNEQFF	TGCGCCAGCAGCTTGGGATTGGTCAGGGGGCCCTACAATGAGCAGTTCTTC
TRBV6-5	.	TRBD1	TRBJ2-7	CASSTSRGPYEQYF	TGTGCCAGCAGTACGAGCAGGGGGCCCTACGAGCAGTACTTC
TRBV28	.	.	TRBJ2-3	CASSSHAIMASTDTQYF	TGTGCCAGCAGTTCCCACGCAATCATGGCTAGCACAGATACGCAGTATTTT
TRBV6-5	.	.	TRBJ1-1	CASSFETGKAFF	TGTGCCAGCAGTTTCGAGACGGGAAAAGCTTTCTTT
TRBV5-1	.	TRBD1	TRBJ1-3	CASSVTTGAGNTIYF	TGCGCCAGCAGCGTTACGACAGGGGCTGGAAACACCATATATTTT
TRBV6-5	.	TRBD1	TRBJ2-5	CASSYFGQGIQETQYF	TGTGCCAGCAGTTACTTCGGACAGGGTATTCAGGAGACCCAGTACTTC
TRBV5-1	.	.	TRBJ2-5	CASSGDRLQETQYF	TGCGCCAGCAGCGGAGACAGGCTACAAGAGACCCAGTACTTC
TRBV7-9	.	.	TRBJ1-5	CASSLQQSNQPQHF	TGTGCCAGCAGCTTACAACAGAGCAATCAGCCCCAGCATTTT
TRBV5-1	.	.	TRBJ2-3	CASSLLGRGTDTQYF	TGCGCCAGCAGCTTGCTAGGGCGGGGCACAGATACGCAGTATTTT
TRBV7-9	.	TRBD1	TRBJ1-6	CASSSRTGYNSPLHF	TGTGCCAGCAGCTCACGGACAGGGTATAATTCACCCCTCCACTTT
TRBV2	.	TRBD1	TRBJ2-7	CASKLEQGASYEQYF	TGTGCCAGCAAGCTTGAACAGGGGGCGAGCTACGAGCAGTACTTC
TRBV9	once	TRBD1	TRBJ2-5	CASSVGQGAGETQYF	TGTGCCAGCAGCGTGGGACAGGGGGCTGGGGAGACCCAGTACTTC
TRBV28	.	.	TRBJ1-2	CASSFQTVYGYTF	TGTGCCAGCAGTTTTCAAACAGTTTATGGCTACACCTTC
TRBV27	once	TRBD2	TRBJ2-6	CASRWGGVSSGANVLTF	TGTGCCAGCAGGTGGGGGGGGGTAAGCTCTGGGGCCAACGTCCTGACTTTC
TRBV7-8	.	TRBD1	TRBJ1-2	CASSSQRDRGVYGYTF	TGTGCCAGCAGCTCTCAACGGGACAGGGGGGTATATGGCTACACCTTC
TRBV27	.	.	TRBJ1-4	CASSLTPGSNEKLFF	TGTGCCAGCAGTTTAACCCCCGGGTCAAATGAAAAACTGTTTTTT
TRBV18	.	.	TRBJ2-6	CASSLLSGANVLTF	TGTGCCAGCTCACTTCTCTCTGGGGCCAACGTCCTGACTTTC
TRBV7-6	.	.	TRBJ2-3	CASSLGLGTDTQYF	TGTGCCAGCAGCTTAGGGCTCGGCACAGATACGCAGTATTTT
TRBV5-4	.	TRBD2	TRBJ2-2	CASSPGLAGPTGELFF	TGTGCCAGCAGCCCGGGACTAGCGGGACCCACCGGGGAGCTGTTTTTT
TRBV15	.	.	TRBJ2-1	CATSVTGDSSYNEQFF	TGTGCCACCAGCGTGACAGGTGATAGCTCCTACAATGAGCAGTTCTTC
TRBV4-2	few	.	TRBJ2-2	CASSQEGRELSGELFF	TGTGCCAGCAGCCAAGAAGGACGGGAGTTGAGCGGGGAGCTGTTTTTT
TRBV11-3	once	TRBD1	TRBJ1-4	CASRERGRGEKLFF	TGTGCCAGCAGGGAAAGGGGGCGCGGTGAAAAACTGTTTTTT
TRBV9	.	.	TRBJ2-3	CASSVRTTTDTQYF	TGTGCCAGCAGCGTCAGGACTACCACAGATACGCAGTATTTT
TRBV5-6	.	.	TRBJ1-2	CASSLGSGRQGAYGYTF	TGTGCCAGCAGCCTAGGGTCCGGGAGGCAGGGCGCGTATGGCTACACCTTC
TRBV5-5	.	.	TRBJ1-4	CASSLGDLLFF	TGTGCCAGCAGCTTAGGGGACTTGCTGTTTTTT
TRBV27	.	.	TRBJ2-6	CASSALQGSGANVLTF	TGTGCCAGCAGTGCGCTACAGGGTTCCGGGGCCAACGTCCTGACTTTC
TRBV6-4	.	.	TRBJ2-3	CASSERTGTDTQYF	TGTGCCAGCAGTGAAAGGACAGGCACAGATACGCAGTATTTT